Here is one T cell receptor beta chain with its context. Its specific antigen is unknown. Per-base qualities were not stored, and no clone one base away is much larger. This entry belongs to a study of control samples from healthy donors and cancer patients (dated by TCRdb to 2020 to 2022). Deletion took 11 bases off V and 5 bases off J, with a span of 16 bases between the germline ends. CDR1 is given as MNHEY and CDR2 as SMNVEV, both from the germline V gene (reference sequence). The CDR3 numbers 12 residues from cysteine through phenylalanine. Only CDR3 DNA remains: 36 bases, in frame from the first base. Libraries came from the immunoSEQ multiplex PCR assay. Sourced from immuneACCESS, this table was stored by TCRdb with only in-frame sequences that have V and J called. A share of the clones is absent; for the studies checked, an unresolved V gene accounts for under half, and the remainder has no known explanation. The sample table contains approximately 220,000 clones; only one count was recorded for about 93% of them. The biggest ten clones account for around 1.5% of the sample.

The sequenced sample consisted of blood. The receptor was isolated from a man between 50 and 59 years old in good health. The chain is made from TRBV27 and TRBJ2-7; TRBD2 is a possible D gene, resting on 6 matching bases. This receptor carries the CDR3 CAYGTPGNEQYF. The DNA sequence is TGTGCCTACGGGACTCCAGGGAACGAGCAGTACTTC.